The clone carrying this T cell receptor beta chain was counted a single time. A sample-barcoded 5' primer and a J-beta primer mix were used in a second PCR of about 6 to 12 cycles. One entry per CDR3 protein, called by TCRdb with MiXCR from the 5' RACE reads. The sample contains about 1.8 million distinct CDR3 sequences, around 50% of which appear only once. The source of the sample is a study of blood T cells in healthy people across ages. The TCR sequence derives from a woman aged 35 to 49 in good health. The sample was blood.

The CDR3 DNA is TGTGCCAGCAAAGGACAGGGGCCCACCGGGGAGCTGTTTTTT. Translated: CASKGQGPTGELFF. The chain uses TRBV6-1 and TRBJ2-2, with 9 bases aligning to TRBD1. The CDR3 totals 14 residues. Unmatched junction bases numbered 4, after V lost 7 bases and J lost 4 bases. Germline CDR1 MNHNS, CDR2 SASEGT.